Listed below are T cell receptor beta chains from one sample, sequenced in a study of T cells after yellow fever vaccination. TCRdb redid the calling of the 5' RACE reads with MiXCR, one entry per CDR3 protein. The sample records around 320,000 distinct CDR3 sequences, about 10% being singletons. The sample in question was CD4+ T cells sorted from PBMCs, obtained 45 days after the yellow fever booster vaccination. These receptor sequences come from a man younger than 35 who received the YFV17D yellow fever vaccine. CDR3s include the opening cysteine and the closing phenylalanine or tryptophan. A D gene is named only where the DNA matches it firmly. A clone size is listed for some rows: how often the clone was seen (once, few, many), or a class if it is expanded.

d_call j_call v_call clone_size cdr3_nt cdr3_aa
NA TRBJ1-6 TRBV2 NA TGTGCCAGCAGTGAGGAAAGGTTTTCACCCCTCCACTTT CASSEERFSPLHF
NA TRBJ1-6 TRBV20-1 few TGCAGTGCTAGAGTGAATTACAAGCCCCTCCACTTT CSARVNYKPLHF
NA TRBJ2-7 TRBV12-3/TRBV12-4 many TGTGCCAGCAGTGGGCCCGGTACAGCCCAGTACTTC CASSGPGTAQYF
TRBD2 TRBJ2-1 TRBV12-3/TRBV12-4 few TGTGCCAGCAGTCTAGCGGGGCCACAGGGCAATGAGCAGTTCTTC CASSLAGPQGNEQFF
TRBD2 TRBJ2-6 TRBV12-3/TRBV12-4 NA TGTGCCAGCAGTTCCGGGGGGGCGTCTGGGGCCAACGTCCTGACTTTC CASSSGGASGANVLTF
TRBD2 TRBJ2-2 TRBV6-5 once TGTGCCAGCAGTTACGGGTCTAGCGGGGCGTACACCGGGGAGCTGTTTTTT CASSYGSSGAYTGELFF
NA TRBJ1-1 TRBV2 few TGTGCCAGCAGTGAAGCAGGGAGAACCACTGAAGCTTTCTTT CASSEAGRTTEAFF
TRBD2 TRBJ2-3 TRBV3-1 few TGTGCCAGCAGCCAGGCTAGCGGGGGGTCCGGCGACGCAGATACGCAGTATTTT CASSQASGGSGDADTQYF
NA TRBJ1-2 TRBV29-1 NA TGCAGCGTCGAAGGGGGGGACTATGGCTACACCTTC CSVEGGDYGYTF
TRBD2 TRBJ2-1 TRBV20-1 NA TGCAGTGCTAGAGATCCCCAGCGGGGGGCCTCTAGCGAGCAGTTCTTC CSARDPQRGASSEQFF
NA TRBJ2-5 TRBV6-1 few TGTGCCAGCAGTGCCCCTCCCGGGGGCTCAAGGACCCAGTACTTC CASSAPPGGSRTQYF
NA TRBJ1-3 TRBV20-1 many TGCAGTGCTAAAGACAGGACCTCTGGAAACACCATATATTTT CSAKDRTSGNTIYF
NA TRBJ1-1 TRBV6-5 few TGTGCCAGCACCGAATCTTGGAACACTGAAGCTTTCTTT CASTESWNTEAFF
TRBD1 TRBJ1-5 TRBV7-9 few TGTGCCAGCAGCCGTACCTCCAGGGGGACGGAGCCCCAGCATTTT CASSRTSRGTEPQHF
TRBD1 TRBJ2-2 TRBV5-1 NA TGCGCCAGCAGAAAAACGGGACAGGGAAATACCGGGGAGCTGTTTTTT CASRKTGQGNTGELFF
NA TRBJ1-2 TRBV5-6 NA TGTGCCAGCGGGTCGTGGGGTGGCTACACCTTC CASGSWGGYTF
NA TRBJ1-5 TRBV24-1 few TGTGCCACCAGTGATTGGGCAGATAATCAGCCCCAGCATTTT CATSDWADNQPQHF
NA TRBJ2-3 TRBV28 few TGTGCCAGCAGACACCGGACAGATACGCAGTATTTT CASRHRTDTQYF
TRBD1 TRBJ1-6 TRBV4-1 few TGCGCCAGCAGCCGCCGACAGGGCGAGTCGGCGTCGTCACCCCTCCACTTT CASSRRQGESASSPLHF
TRBD2 TRBJ2-1 TRBV4-3 few TGCGCCAGCAGCCCAAGTTTCGGGGGGTACAATGAGCAGTTCTTC CASSPSFGGYNEQFF
NA TRBJ2-3 TRBV18 NA TGTGCCAGCTCACAGGGACAACCCAACACAGATACGCAGTATTTT CASSQGQPNTDTQYF
TRBD2 TRBJ2-3 TRBV11-2 NA TGTGCCAGCAGCTTAGGGACCACTAGCGGTTACACAGATACGCAGTATTTT CASSLGTTSGYTDTQYF
NA TRBJ2-4 TRBV5-1 NA TGCGCCAGCAGCTTGGGGGGGGACACTAAAAACATTCAGTACTTC CASSLGGDTKNIQYF
NA TRBJ1-5 TRBV3-1 few TGTGCCAGCAGCCAAACCCCGGGGGGTTACCAGCCCCAGCATTTT CASSQTPGGYQPQHF
NA TRBJ1-1 TRBV11-2 NA TGTGCCAGCACCAGAATCGGGGACACTGAAGCTTTCTTT CASTRIGDTEAFF
NA TRBJ1-4 TRBV6-5 NA TGTGCCAGCAAGGGTAGGGGGGCCGTCGGGTATGAAAAACTGTTTTTT CASKGRGAVGYEKLFF
TRBD1 TRBJ2-3 TRBV7-3 NA TGTGCCAGCAGCCCTCGGACAGGGAAAATCACAGATACGCAGTATTTT CASSPRTGKITDTQYF
NA TRBJ2-1 TRBV6-5 NA TGTGCCAGCAGTTACTCGCCGGGGGCGAGTTACAATGAGCAGTTCTTC CASSYSPGASYNEQFF
NA TRBJ2-1 TRBV12-3/TRBV12-4 few TGTGCCAGCAGTTCCCGGGACGGTCCTTTATACAATGAGCAGTTCTTC CASSSRDGPLYNEQFF
TRBD1 TRBJ2-1 TRBV6-6 few TGTGCCAGCAGAAACGGACAGGGAACTTACAATGAGCAGTTCTTC CASRNGQGTYNEQFF
NA TRBJ1-1 TRBV19 few TGTGCCAGTAGTGCGGGGGATTTCACTGAAGCTTTCTTT CASSAGDFTEAFF
TRBD1 TRBJ1-1 TRBV12-3/TRBV12-4 NA TGTGCCAGCAGGGACAGGGGGAACACTGAAGCTTTCTTT CASRDRGNTEAFF
NA TRBJ1-2 TRBV30 few TGTGCCTGGAGTGTACGGACCGCAGACGACTACACCTTC CAWSVRTADDYTF
NA TRBJ2-3 TRBV7-2 few TGTGCCAGTAGACGGGCGGCTAGCACAGATACGCAGTATTTT CASRRAASTDTQYF
NA TRBJ2-3 TRBV12-3/TRBV12-4 few TGTGCCAGTAAATTCGATTCTCTAGCGGATACGCAGTATTTT CASKFDSLADTQYF
NA TRBJ2-3 TRBV7-3 few TGTGCCAGCAGTCCGGGGTGGTCCACAGATACGCAGTATTTT CASSPGWSTDTQYF
NA TRBJ1-5 TRBV10-3 few TGTGCCATCAGTGAGTCGTCCAGGGTCGATCAGCCCCAGCATTTT CAISESSRVDQPQHF
TRBD1 TRBJ1-1 TRBV7-9 NA TGTGCCAGCAGCGCGACAGGGTCGTCTGGTGAAGCTTTCTTT CASSATGSSGEAFF
NA TRBJ2-2 TRBV5-1 few TGCGCCAGCAGCCGTCAAGCCGGGACCAACACCGGGGAGCTGTTTTTT CASSRQAGTNTGELFF
NA TRBJ2-5 TRBV29-1 few TGCAGCGTTGCCGGGGACCGCCAAGAGACCCAGTACTTC CSVAGDRQETQYF
NA TRBJ2-3 TRBV7-3 few TGTGCCAGCAGCCCCGCCGGCACAGATACGCAGTATTTT CASSPAGTDTQYF
NA TRBJ2-1 TRBV7-2 many TGTGCCAGCAGCCCACTACTCGGGGATGAGCAGTTCTTC CASSPLLGDEQFF
TRBD2 TRBJ2-1 TRBV5-1 NA TGCGCCAGCAGCGTGATCCGCGGGGGGTCTAATGAGCAGTTCTTC CASSVIRGGSNEQFF
TRBD1 TRBJ1-2 TRBV5-6 once TGTGCCAGCAGGAATTTGGACAGGGGGGATGGCTACACCTTC CASRNLDRGDGYTF
TRBD1 TRBJ1-5 TRBV24-1 few TGTGCCACCAGTGACCCTAGGACAGGGATAAATCAGCCCCAGCATTTT CATSDPRTGINQPQHF
NA TRBJ1-2 TRBV24-1 NA TGTGCCACCAGCCCGCCCGGGCCCCCCTATGGCTACACCTTC CATSPPGPPYGYTF
NA TRBJ1-3 TRBV15 NA TGTGCCACCAGCTTCAGGACCTACTCTGGAAACACCATATATTTT CATSFRTYSGNTIYF
TRBD1 TRBJ2-5 TRBV20-1 NA TGCAGTGCTAGAGATGCCCAGGGGGCAGGGGAGACCCAGTACTTC CSARDAQGAGETQYF
NA TRBJ1-1 TRBV11-3 NA TGTGCCAGCAGCTTAGATTGGAGGGGCTGGGAAGCTTTCTTT CASSLDWRGWEAFF
TRBD2 TRBJ2-5 TRBV7-2 many TGTGCCAGCAGCTTCTACGGGGGGGGTCAAGAGACCCAGTACTTC CASSFYGGGQETQYF
NA TRBJ2-6 TRBV5-1 NA TGCGCCAGCAGCGGGCAGGGTCTGTCTGGGGCCAACGTCCTGACTTTC CASSGQGLSGANVLTF
NA TRBJ2-1 TRBV6-2/TRBV6-3 NA TGTGCCAGCAGTTATAGGGCCGGAACAGGGCGTAACTACAATGAGCAGTTCTTC CASSYRAGTGRNYNEQFF
NA TRBJ1-5 TRBV30 few TGTGCCTGGAGTGTTGGTCGGGTAGGGCAGCCCCAGCATTTT CAWSVGRVGQPQHF
TRBD1 TRBJ1-1 TRBV15 NA TGTGCCACCAGCAGAGGGGACAGATTGGTTTGGGCTTTCTTT CATSRGDRLVWAFF
TRBD2 TRBJ2-5 TRBV20-1 NA TGCAGTGCCCTGACTAGCGGGGGCCTCCAAGAGACCCAGTACTTC CSALTSGGLQETQYF
NA TRBJ2-4 TRBV19 few TGTGCCAGTAGTCAAAAAACAGGGCCCCCGAAAAACATTCAGTACTTC CASSQKTGPPKNIQYF
NA TRBJ1-5 TRBV4-3 few TGCGCCAGCAGCCAAGAACTCTTTAGCAATCAGCCCCAGCATTTT CASSQELFSNQPQHF